The clone carrying this T cell receptor (beta chain) was detected only a few times. The data derive from a study of blood T cell repertoires in COVID-19. Across the whole study: Acute and convalescent COVID-19 specimens originated in the United States, Italy and Spain. The cDNA or gDNA used as material had been derived from T cells, B-cell-depleted T cells, or PBMCs.

Methods used by the authors: By means of reference gene primer amplification, nucleated cell counts were estimated. Assay used: immunoSEQ multiplex PCR; TCRdb lists only in-frame clones, some missing. The DNA gave D and trimming, while V, J and clone size come from that table. Among around 60,000 clones listed, around four fifths were seen once. This CDR3 spans 15 amino acids. CDR1 is SEHNR and CDR2 is FQNEAQ in the germline V gene (reference sequence). With 5 bases clipped from V and 5 bases from J, the junction kept 7 bases outside the gene matches. Specimen: peripheral blood. The sequence came from a man between 65 and 85 years old with acute or convalescent COVID-19. The V gene is TRBV7-9, the J gene TRBJ2-2; TRBD2 agrees at 8 bases. The CDR3 spells CASSPRGGRTGELFF. The CDR3 coding sequence is TGTGCCAGCAGCCCCCGCGGGGGGAGGACCGGGGAGCTGTTTTTT.